The sequence of this TCR beta chain was determined in a study of cytomegalovirus exposure and HLA in healthy donors (dated by TCRdb to the late 2010s). In the study overall: A later analysis indicated that the 120 validation repertoires were generated on the platform also employed for the 650 to 850 repertoires of the first cohort. The aim of the study was to test whether cataloging public T cell receptors could identify signatures of past pathogen exposure. Along with the approximately 700-subject first cohort, a separate validation cohort of over a hundred different subjects was used. The study combined high-throughput TCR immunosequencing, statistical association of individual TCRs with disease status, and machine learning to predict cytomegalovirus infection status. On the study overall, not on this receptor specifically: The study listed 164 TCR beta chains as associated with cytomegalovirus. A later analysis lacked HLA typing for the validation cohort, so it scored co-occurrence in that cohort across all 110 or so repertoires. The authors suggested that the approach could potentially be extended to other disease states and immunological phenotypes. A few of the identified cytomegalovirus-associated TCR beta chains were confirmed in vitro to be specific for cytomegalovirus antigens. Across donors, most TCR sequences were observed very rarely, whereas some public TCRs were present in many individuals. The classifier was reported to diagnose cytomegalovirus status with high specificity and sensitivity in both the original cohort and the validation cohort. A later analysis found that TCRs clustered in the first cohort also tended to co-occur in the roughly 120 validation repertoires, with 90% to 95% of cluster scores above 0.

The receptor library was made with the immunoSEQ multiplex PCR assay. As for how the authors treated the data: A statistical classification framework was built for diagnosing cytomegalovirus status from the catalog of TCR beta chain sequences. TCRdb limited this immuneACCESS table to in-frame rearrangements with V and J called. A share of clones is missing; checked studies link under half to unresolved V genes, and the rest is unexplained. That table is the source of V, J and clone size, and D and trimming were worked out from the DNA. The sample contains a few hundred thousand clones, just over 85% of them found a single time. The ten largest clones capture 1% of the sample. Donors formed part of the validation cohort, which comprised approximately 130 subjects and was distinct from the first cohort of 690 or so subjects. In regard to this clone: The specificity of this receptor is unknown. Base qualities are not at hand, and no much larger clone is one base apart.

Specimen: PBMCs. The receptor comes from a woman between 18 and 30 years old in good health and CMV-seronegative.

The DNA sequence is TGTGCCAGCAGCGGACTAGCGGGAGCTATAAATGAGCAGTTCTTC. It specifies CASSGLAGAINEQFF. Here the chain combines TRBV6-1 and TRBJ2-1; TRBD2 lines up with 13 middle nucleotides. Germline trimming amounts to 6 bases on V and 7 bases on J, with 6 as the count of junction bases outside the gene matches. CDR1 and CDR2 are drawn from the germline V gene: MNHNS, SASEGT. Its CDR3 holds 15 amino acids, cysteine through phenylalanine. Just the 45-base CDR3 DNA is kept, in frame starting at base 1.